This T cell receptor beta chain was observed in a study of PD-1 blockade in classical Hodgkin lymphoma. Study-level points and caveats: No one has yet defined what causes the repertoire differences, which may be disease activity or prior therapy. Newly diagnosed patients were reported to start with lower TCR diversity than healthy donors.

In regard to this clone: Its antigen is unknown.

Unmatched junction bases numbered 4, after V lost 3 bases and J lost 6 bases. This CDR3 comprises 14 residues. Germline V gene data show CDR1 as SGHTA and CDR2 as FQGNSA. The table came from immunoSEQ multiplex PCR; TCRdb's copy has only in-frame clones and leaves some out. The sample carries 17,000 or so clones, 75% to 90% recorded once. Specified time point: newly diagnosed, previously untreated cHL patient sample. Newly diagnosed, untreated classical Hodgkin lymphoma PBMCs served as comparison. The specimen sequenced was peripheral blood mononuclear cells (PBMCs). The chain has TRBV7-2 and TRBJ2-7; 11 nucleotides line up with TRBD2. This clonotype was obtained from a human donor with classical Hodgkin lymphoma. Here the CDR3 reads CASSFSGRAGEQYF. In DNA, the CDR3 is TGTGCCAGCAGCTTTAGCGGGAGGGCCGGCGAGCAGTACTTC.